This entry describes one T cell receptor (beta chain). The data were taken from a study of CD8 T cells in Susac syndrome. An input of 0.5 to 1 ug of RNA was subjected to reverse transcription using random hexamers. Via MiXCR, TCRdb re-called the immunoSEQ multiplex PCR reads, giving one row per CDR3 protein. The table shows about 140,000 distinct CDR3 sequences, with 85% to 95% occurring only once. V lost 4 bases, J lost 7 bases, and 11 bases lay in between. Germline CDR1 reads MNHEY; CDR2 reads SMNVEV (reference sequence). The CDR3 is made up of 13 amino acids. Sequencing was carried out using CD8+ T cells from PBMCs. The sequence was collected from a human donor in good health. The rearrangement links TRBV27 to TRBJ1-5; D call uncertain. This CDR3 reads CASSSVTAQPQHF. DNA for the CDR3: TGTGCCAGCAGTTCGGTCACCGCACAGCCCCAGCATTTT.